Below are 25 T cell receptor beta chains sequenced from a single sample in a study of blood T cell repertoires in COVID-19. Method: immunoSEQ multiplex PCR; TCRdb's copy keeps in-frame clones and lacks some. Of more than 200,000 clones detected, approximately 86% appear once; the ten largest clones hold approximately 1.5%. The material sequenced was PBMCs or T cells enriched from blood (not recorded which). These receptors all stem from a woman between 50 and 59 years old who had recovered from COVID-19.

The chain uses TRBV5-1 and TRBJ1-1; D is perhaps TRBD1 (6 bases). Trimming shortened V by 4 bases and J by 3 bases, and 13 bases separated the two germline ends. CDR1 and CDR2 (germline): SGHRS, YFSETQ. The CDR3 has 14 residues. The CDR3 sequence is CASSQQGGYTEAFF. CDR3 nucleotides: TGCGCCAGCAGCCAACAGGGTGGGTACACTGAAGCTTTCTTT.

This chain links TRBV6-2 or TRBV6-3 with TRBJ2-7, with 8 nucleotides matching TRBD1. V lost 0 bases to trimming and J lost 5 bases; unmatched junction nucleotides: 3. In germline, CDR1 is MNHEY, CDR2 SVGEGT. The CDR3 runs to 14 residues. In nucleotides, the CDR3 is TGTGCCAGCAGTTACTCCAGGGGGCTAAACGAGCAGTACTTC. Translation: CASSYSRGLNEQYF.

The chain uses TRBV4-1 and TRBJ1-1; D ambiguous. Germline V lookup: CDR1 MGHRA, CDR2 YSYEKL. Trimming pared 4 bases from V and 1 base from J, leaving 16 bases between. There are 16 residues in the CDR3. Here the CDR3 reads CASSRLGLSGNTEAFF. The CDR3 DNA follows: TGCGCCAGCAGCCGTCTCGGGTTGAGCGGGAACACTGAAGCTTTCTTT.

V is TRBV28 and J is TRBJ1-6; D is unclear. The germline CDR1 and CDR2 sequences are MDHEN and SYDVKM. The CDR3 has 14 residues. V lost 5 bases to trimming and J lost 10 bases, with 15 bases between them. The CDR3 protein is CASSPSGGGSPLHF. CDR3 coding DNA: TGTGCCAGCAGTCCCTCGGGAGGTGGGTCACCCCTCCACTTT.

The CDR3 DNA sequence: TGTGCCAGCAAAGGTAGCGGGAGCTACGAGCAGTACTTC. Its protein is CASKGSGSYEQYF. J is TRBJ2-7 and V is TRBV25-1; 9 nucleotides align to TRBD2. Losses at the gene ends were 7 bases for V and 3 bases for J; bases not matched to a gene: 4. Per the germline V gene, CDR1 is MGHDK and CDR2 is SYGVNS. The CDR3 has 13 residues.

The CDR3 nucleotides are TGTGCCAGCAGCCTGGGACAGGGCACTGAAGCTTTCTTT. Translation: CASSLGQGTEAFF. The J gene is TRBJ1-1, the V gene TRBV11-2; the match to TRBD1 covers 9 bases. This CDR3 contains 13 residues. Germline V lookup: CDR1 SGHAT, CDR2 FQNNGV. With V trimmed by 5 bases and J by 4 bases, 2 bases remained unmatched.

This chain joins TRBV27 and TRBJ2-1, with 8 positions matching TRBD2. The CDR3 runs 16 residues. With V trimmed by 6 bases and J by 4 bases, 11 bases remained unmatched. CDR1 is MNHEY and CDR2 is SMNVEV in the germline V gene (reference sequence). The CDR3 loop reads CASSRPTSANYNEQFF. The DNA of the CDR3 is TGTGCCAGCAGCCGCCCGACTAGCGCGAATTACAATGAGCAGTTCTTC.

V gene TRBV5-4 combines with J gene TRBJ2-1; TRBD2 aligns across 8 bases. The length of the CDR3 is 16 residues. Germline CDR1 and CDR2: SGHNT and YYREEE (reference sequence). J was trimmed by 6 bases and V by 4 bases; bases with no gene match: 12. The CDR3 sequence: CASSQKPGGPANEQFF. In nucleotides, the CDR3 is TGTGCCAGCAGCCAGAAACCGGGAGGGCCGGCCAATGAGCAGTTCTTC.

The J gene is TRBJ1-2, the V gene TRBV30, with D hard to call. This CDR3 spans 13 amino acids. Germline CDR1 and CDR2: GTSNPN and SVGIG (reference sequence). Trimming pared 2 bases from V and 4 bases from J, leaving 11 bases between. The CDR3 loop is CAWSPEGIYGYTF. In DNA, the CDR3 is TGTGCCTGGAGTCCAGAGGGCATCTATGGCTACACCTTC.

The chain links TRBV6-2 or TRBV6-3 to TRBJ1-4, with D hard to call. The CDR3 spans 13 residues. Germline CDR1 reads MNHEY; CDR2 reads SVGEGT. Deletions cut 2 bases from V and 5 bases from J, with 6 bases between. In nucleotides, the CDR3 is TGTGCCAGCAGTTACGAGGAAAATGAAAAACTGTTTTTT. Its translation is CASSYEENEKLFF.

The V gene is TRBV11-2, the J gene TRBJ2-2; 7 bases are shared with TRBD1. This CDR3 spans 16 amino acids. The junction had 3 bases not matched to a gene; V was cut back by 1 base and J by 1 base. Per the germline V gene, CDR1 is SGHAT and CDR2 is FQNNGV. The CDR3 sequence: CASSLGQGVNTGELFF. The DNA of the CDR3 is TGTGCCAGCAGCTTAGGCCAGGGGGTGAACACCGGGGAGCTGTTTTTT.

The chain employs TRBV6-4 and TRBJ2-7, with D perhaps matching TRBD1 (5 bases). This CDR3 contains 11 residues. CDR1 and CDR2 from the germline V gene are MRHNA and SNTAGT. Trimming removed 5 bases at V and 7 bases at J, with 9 bases between. The CDR3 DNA reads as TGTGCCAGCAGTCCTACAGGTGAGCAGTACTTC. It specifies CASSPTGEQYF.

The chain has TRBV7-9 and TRBJ1-3, with a tentative D call TRBD1 (5 bases). V gave up 1 base and J gave up 1 base, with 17 bases separating them. The CDR3 is 18 residues long. Germline V gene lookup returns CDR1 SEHNR and CDR2 FQNEAQ (reference sequence). The CDR3 spells CASSLEASLRGSGNTIYF. For the CDR3, the DNA is TGTGCCAGCAGCTTAGAGGCCTCACTTAGGGGTTCTGGAAACACCATATATTTT.

This sequence joins TRBV30 and TRBJ2-5, with D possibly TRBD2 on 5 matching bases. V was clipped by 7 bases and J by 0 bases, with 21 bases between them. This CDR3 is built from 16 residues. In germline, CDR1 is GTSNPN, CDR2 SVGIG (reference sequence). CDR3 residues: CALTARTLRYQETQYF. The CDR3 region has the DNA TGTGCCTTAACCGCTAGGACTCTTAGATACCAAGAGACCCAGTACTTC.

Details on this clone: Different DNA sequences within this sample yield the same CDR3. The chain is built from TRBV28 and TRBJ2-7, with 8 bases matching TRBD2. There are 16 residues in the CDR3. V trimming: 2 bases; J trimming: 5 bases; junction bases outside the gene matches: 11. Germline V gene sequence: CDR1 MDHEN, CDR2 SYDVKM. The CDR3 loop is CASSLTGTGGIDEQYF. In DNA form, the CDR3 reads TGTGCCAGCAGTTTAACGGGGACGGGAGGGATCGACGAGCAGTACTTC.

The chain carries TRBV27 and TRBJ2-1; possibly TRBD2 for D (6 bases). Germline values: CDR1 MNHEY, CDR2 SMNVEV (reference sequence). This CDR3 comprises 15 residues. V was trimmed by 6 bases and J by 7 bases, leaving 19 bases between them. As DNA, the CDR3 is TGTGCCAGCAGACTCGGACTGACGGGAGTTAATGAGCAGTTCTTC. Translation gives CASRLGLTGVNEQFF.

The chain carries TRBV27 and TRBJ2-1, with D maybe TRBD1 (6 bases). CDR3 length: 13 amino acids. The V end was cut by 2 bases, the J end by 5 bases, with 7 bases between. The germline gives CDR1 MNHEY, CDR2 SMNVEV (reference sequence). DNA of the CDR3: TGTGCCAGCAGTTTAAGGGGGAACAATGAGCAGTTCTTC. Its protein is CASSLRGNNEQFF.

The chain is built from TRBV3-1 (or the pseudogene TRBV3-2) and TRBJ1-3, with D tentatively TRBD1 (5 bases). Germline CDR1 and CDR2: LGHDT and YNNKEL (reference sequence). This CDR3 is built from 13 residues. V was cut by 3 bases and J by 5 bases, with 8 bases left in between. CDR3 in amino acids: CASSQGLRNTIYF. The CDR3 nucleotides are TGTGCCAGCAGCCAGGGACTTAGAAACACCATATATTTT.

V is TRBV6-5 and J is TRBJ1-2; D perhaps matches TRBD1 (5 bases). CDR1 is MNHEY, CDR2 SVGAGI, per germline. Trimming removed 7 bases from V and 6 bases from J, with 9 bases in between. CDR3 size: 11 residues. The CDR3 here is CASNRQHGYTF. The CDR3 nucleotides are TGTGCCAGCAATCGACAGCATGGCTACACCTTC.

This clone was picked up one time. V and J are TRBV4-3 and TRBJ2-1; 11 positions agree with TRBD1. V lost 4 bases to trimming and J lost 4 bases; unmatched junction nucleotides: 6. CDR1 is LGHNA and CDR2 is YSLEER in the germline V gene. The CDR3 runs 16 residues. The CDR3 reads CASSLGQGASYNEQFF. The CDR3 DNA follows: TGCGCCAGCAGCCTTGGACAGGGGGCTTCGTACAATGAGCAGTTCTTC.

The gene calls are TRBV28 and TRBJ1-1; weak D call: TRBD1 (6 bases). Germline V gene lookup returns CDR1 MDHEN and CDR2 SYDVKM. The CDR3 sequence is 15 residues long. V was cut by 5 bases and J by 7 bases, with 20 bases left in between. Here the CDR3 DNA reads TGTGCCAGCAGTCCAACAGGGTTGGGGAAGGGTGAAGCTTTCTTT. Its protein is CASSPTGLGKGEAFF.

V is TRBV6-5 and J is TRBJ1-2, with 10 bases fitting TRBD1. This CDR3 is built from 14 residues. CDR1 MNHEY and CDR2 SVGAGI come from the germline V gene. Trimming cost V 2 bases and J 5 bases; bases outside gene matches: 2. CDR3 sequence reads: CASSYGGQGYGYTF. In nucleotides, the CDR3 is TGTGCCAGCAGTTACGGGGGACAGGGGTATGGCTACACCTTC.

V and J are TRBV6-5 and TRBJ2-5; 10 bases align to TRBD2. The CDR3 is 13 amino acids. V lost 5 bases to trimming and J lost 5 bases; unmatched junction nucleotides: 2. Germline lookup yields CDR1 MNHEY and CDR2 SVGAGI. CDR3 amino acids: CASSLAGVETQYF. The CDR3 nucleotides read TGTGCCAGCAGTCTAGCGGGAGTGGAGACCCAGTACTTC.

On this clone: Mismatch with germline at one junction end may stem from a read error. The rearrangement uses TRBV4-2 and TRBJ2-2; tentative D call: TRBD2 (6 bases). CDR3 length: 16 residues. Germline V gene data show CDR1 as LGHNA and CDR2 as YNFKEQ. The chain's CDR3 is CASSQDLRVQGRGAVF. The CDR3, as DNA: TGTGCCAGCAGCCAAGATCTCAGGGTTCAAGGGCGGGGAGCTGTTTTT.

This clone came up once. V is TRBV27 and J is TRBJ2-1; 9 bases are shared with TRBD2. Trimming at V came to 7 bases and at J to 6 bases, leaving 10 bases not matched to a gene. The CDR3 length is 15 residues. Germline CDR1 is MNHEY and CDR2 is SMNVEV (reference sequence). The CDR3 sequence: CASKMAGSGSNEQFF. The DNA of the CDR3 is TGTGCCAGCAAAATGGCGGGTAGCGGGAGCAATGAGCAGTTCTTC.